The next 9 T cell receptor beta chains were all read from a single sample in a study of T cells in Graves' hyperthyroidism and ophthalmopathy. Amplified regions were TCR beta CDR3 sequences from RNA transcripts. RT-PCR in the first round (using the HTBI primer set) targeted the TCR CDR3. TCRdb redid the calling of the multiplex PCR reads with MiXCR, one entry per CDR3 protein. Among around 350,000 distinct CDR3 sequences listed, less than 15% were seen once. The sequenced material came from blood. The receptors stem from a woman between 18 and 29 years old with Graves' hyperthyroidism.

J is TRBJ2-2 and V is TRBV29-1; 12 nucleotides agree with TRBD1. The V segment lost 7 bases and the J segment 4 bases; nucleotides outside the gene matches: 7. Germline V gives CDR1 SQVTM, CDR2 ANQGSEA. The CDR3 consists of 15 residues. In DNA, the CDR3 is TGCAGCGCCGATCGGGGACAGGGGGCCACCGGGGAGCTGTTTTTT. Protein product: CSADRGQGATGELFF.

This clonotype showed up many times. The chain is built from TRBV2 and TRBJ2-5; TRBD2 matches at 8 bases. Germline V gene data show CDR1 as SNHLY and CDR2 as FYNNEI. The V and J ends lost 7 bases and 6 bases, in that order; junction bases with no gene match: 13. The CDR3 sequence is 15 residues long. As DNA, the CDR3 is TGTGCCAGCAACATCGGGAGGGGCCGGCAGAAGACCCAGTACTTC. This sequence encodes CASNIGRGRQKTQYF.

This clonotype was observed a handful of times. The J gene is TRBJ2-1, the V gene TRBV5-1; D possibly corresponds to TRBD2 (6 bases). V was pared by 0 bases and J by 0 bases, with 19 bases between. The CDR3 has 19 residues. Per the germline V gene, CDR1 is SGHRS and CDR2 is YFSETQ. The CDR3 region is CASSLGTGTLIGSYNEQFF. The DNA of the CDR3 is TGCGCCAGCAGCTTGGGAACCGGGACTCTAATCGGCTCCTACAATGAGCAGTTCTTC.

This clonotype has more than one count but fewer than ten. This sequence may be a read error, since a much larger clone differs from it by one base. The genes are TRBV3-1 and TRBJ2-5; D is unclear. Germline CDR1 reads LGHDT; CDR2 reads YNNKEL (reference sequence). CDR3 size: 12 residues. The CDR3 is CASSQEVENQYF. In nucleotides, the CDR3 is TGTGCCAGCAGCCAAGAAGTGGAGAACCAGTACTTC.

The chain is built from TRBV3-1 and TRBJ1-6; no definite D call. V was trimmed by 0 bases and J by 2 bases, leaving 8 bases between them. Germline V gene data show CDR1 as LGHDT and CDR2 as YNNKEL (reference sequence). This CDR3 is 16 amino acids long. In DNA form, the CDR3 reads TGTGCCAGCAGCCAAGATGCTAGCACCTATAATTCACCCCTCCACTTT. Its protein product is CASSQDASTYNSPLHF.

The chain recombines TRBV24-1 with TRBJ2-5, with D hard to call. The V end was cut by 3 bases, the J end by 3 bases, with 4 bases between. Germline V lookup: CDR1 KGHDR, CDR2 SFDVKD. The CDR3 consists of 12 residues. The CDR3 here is CATSDREETQYF. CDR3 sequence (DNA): TGTGCCACCAGTGATCGGGAAGAGACCCAGTACTTC.

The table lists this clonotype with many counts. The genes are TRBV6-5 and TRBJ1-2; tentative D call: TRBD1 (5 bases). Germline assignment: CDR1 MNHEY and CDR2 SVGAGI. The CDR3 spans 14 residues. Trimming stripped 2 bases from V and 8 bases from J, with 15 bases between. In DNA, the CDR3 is TGTGCCAGCAGTTACGGTGGCAGGGCGGGAGGCTACACCTTC. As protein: CASSYGGRAGGYTF.

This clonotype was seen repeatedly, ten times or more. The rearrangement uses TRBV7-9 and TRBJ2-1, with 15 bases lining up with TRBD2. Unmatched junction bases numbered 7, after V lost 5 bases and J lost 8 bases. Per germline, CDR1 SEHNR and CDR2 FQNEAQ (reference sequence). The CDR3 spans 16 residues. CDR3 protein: CASSRVGLAGGYEQFF. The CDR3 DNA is TGTGCCAGCAGCCGGGTCGGACTAGCGGGGGGGTATGAGCAGTTCTTC.

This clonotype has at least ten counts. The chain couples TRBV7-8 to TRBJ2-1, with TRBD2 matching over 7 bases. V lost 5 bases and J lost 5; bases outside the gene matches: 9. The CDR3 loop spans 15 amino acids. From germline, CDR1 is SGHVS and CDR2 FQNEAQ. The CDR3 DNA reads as TGTGCCAGCAGCGGGTTGAGGACTAGAAACAATGAGCAGTTCTTC. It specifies CASSGLRTRNNEQFF.